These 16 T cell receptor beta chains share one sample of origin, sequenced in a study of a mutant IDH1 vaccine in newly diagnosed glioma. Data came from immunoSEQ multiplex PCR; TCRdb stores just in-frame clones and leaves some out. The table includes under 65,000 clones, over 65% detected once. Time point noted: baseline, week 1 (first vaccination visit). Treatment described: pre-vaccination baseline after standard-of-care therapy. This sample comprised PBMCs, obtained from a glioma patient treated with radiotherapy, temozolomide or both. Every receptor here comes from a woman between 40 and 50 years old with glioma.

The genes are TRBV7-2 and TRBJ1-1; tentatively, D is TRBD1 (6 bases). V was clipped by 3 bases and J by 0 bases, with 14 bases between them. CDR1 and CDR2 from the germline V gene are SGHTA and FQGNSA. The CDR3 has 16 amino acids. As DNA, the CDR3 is TGTGCCAGCAGCTTGGGACACGGTACCTTGAACACTGAAGCTTTCTTT. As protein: CASSLGHGTLNTEAFF.

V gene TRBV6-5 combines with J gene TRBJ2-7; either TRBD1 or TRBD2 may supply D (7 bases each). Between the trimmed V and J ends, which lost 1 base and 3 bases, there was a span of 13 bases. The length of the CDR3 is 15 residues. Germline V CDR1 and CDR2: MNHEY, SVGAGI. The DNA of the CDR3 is TGTGCCAGCAGTTACTTGGGACAGCGGGACTACGAGCAGTACTTC. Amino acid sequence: CASSYLGQRDYEQYF.

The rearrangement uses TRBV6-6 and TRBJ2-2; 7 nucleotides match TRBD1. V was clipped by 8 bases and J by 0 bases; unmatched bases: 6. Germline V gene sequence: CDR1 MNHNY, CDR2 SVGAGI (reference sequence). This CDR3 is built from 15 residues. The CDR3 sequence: CASGHRGANTGELFF. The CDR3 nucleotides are TGTGCCAGCGGCCACAGGGGCGCGAACACCGGGGAGCTGTTTTTT.

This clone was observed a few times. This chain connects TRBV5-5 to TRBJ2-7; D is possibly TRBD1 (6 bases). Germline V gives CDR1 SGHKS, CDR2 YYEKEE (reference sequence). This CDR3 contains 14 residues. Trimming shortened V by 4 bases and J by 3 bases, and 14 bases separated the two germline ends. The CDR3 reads CASSELSGVYEQYF. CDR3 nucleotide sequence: TGTGCCAGCAGCGAGCTCTCAGGGGTCTACGAGCAGTACTTC. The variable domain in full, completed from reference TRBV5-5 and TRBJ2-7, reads DAGVTQSPTHLIKTRGQQVTLRCSPISGHKSVSWYQQVLGQGPQFIFQYYEKEERGRGNFPDRFSARQFPNYSSELNVNALLLGDSALYLCASSELSGVYEQYFGPGTRLTVT.

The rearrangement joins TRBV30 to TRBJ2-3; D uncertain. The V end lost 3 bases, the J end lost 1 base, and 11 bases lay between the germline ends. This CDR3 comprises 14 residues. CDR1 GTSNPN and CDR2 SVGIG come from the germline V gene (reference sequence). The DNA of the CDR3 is TGTGCCTGGAGCTATAGACGTGGCACAGATACGCAGTATTTT. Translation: CAWSYRRGTDTQYF.

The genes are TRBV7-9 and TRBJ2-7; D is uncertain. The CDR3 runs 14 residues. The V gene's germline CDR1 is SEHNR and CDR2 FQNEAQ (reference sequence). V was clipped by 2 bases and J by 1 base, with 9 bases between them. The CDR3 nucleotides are TGTGCCAGCAGCTTAAGGACGGTGTCCTACGAGCAGTACTTC. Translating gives CASSLRTVSYEQYF.

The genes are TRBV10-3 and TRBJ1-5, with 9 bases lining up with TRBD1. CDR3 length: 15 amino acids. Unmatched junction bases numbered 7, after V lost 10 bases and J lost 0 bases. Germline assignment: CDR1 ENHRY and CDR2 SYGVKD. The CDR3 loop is CATRTGANSNQPQHF. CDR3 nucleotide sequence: TGTGCCACGAGGACAGGGGCCAATAGCAATCAGCCCCAGCATTTT.

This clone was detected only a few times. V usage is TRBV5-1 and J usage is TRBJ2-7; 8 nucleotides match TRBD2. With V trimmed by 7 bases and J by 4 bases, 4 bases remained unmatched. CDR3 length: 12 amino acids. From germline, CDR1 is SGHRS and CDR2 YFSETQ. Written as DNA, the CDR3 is TGCGCCAGCCGGGCGGGGGGTTACGAGCAGTACTTC. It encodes CASRAGGYEQYF.

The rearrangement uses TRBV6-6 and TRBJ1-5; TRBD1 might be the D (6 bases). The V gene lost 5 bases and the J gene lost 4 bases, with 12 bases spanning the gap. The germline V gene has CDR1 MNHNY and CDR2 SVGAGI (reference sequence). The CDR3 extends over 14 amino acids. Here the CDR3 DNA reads TGTGCCAGCAGTCAAGACAGGTCTAATCAGCCCCAGCATTTT. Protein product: CASSQDRSNQPQHF.

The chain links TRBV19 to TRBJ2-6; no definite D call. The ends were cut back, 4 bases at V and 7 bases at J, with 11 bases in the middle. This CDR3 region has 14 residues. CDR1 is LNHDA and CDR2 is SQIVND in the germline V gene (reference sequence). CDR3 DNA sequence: TGTGCCAGTAGTAGAGCCGCTCGTGCCAACGTCCTGACTTTC. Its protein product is CASSRAARANVLTF.

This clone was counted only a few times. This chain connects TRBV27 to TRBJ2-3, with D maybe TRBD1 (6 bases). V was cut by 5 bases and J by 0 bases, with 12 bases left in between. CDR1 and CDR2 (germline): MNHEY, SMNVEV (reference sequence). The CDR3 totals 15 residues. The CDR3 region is CASSPPGQSTDTQYF. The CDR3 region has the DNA TGTGCCAGCAGTCCGCCGGGACAAAGCACAGATACGCAGTATTTT.

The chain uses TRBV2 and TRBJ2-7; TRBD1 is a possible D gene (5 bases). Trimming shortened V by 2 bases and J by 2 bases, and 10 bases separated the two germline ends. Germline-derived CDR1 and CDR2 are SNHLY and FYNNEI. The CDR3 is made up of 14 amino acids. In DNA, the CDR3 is TGTGCCAGCAGTGAATTGGTAGGGGCCTACGAGCAGTACTTC. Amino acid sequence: CASSELVGAYEQYF.

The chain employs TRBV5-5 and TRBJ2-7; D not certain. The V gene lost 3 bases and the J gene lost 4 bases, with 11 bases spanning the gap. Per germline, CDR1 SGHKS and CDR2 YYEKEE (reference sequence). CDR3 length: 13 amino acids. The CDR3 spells CASSWGSAYEQYF. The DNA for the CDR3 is TGTGCCAGCAGCTGGGGTTCTGCTTACGAGCAGTACTTC.

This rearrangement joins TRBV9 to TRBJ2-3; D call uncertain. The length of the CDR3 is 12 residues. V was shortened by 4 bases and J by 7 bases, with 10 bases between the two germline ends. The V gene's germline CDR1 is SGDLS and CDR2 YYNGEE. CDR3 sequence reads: CASSPAVHTQYF. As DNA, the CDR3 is TGTGCCAGCAGCCCAGCAGTACATACGCAGTATTTT.

As DNA, the CDR3 is TGTGCCAGCGGGTCTACTCTTAATCAGCCCCAGCATTTT. This sequence encodes CASGSTLNQPQHF. The rearrangement uses TRBV2 and TRBJ1-5; D unresolved. Germline V gene data show CDR1 as SNHLY and CDR2 as FYNNEI. The V end was cut by 8 bases, the J end by 4 bases, with 12 bases between. The length of the CDR3 is 13 residues.

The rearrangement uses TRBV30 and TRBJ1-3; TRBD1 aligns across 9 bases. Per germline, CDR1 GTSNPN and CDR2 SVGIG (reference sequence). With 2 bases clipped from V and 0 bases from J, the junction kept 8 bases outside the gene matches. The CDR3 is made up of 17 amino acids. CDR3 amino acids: CAWSPGQGFGSGNTIYF. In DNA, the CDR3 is TGTGCCTGGAGTCCGGGACAGGGATTTGGCTCTGGAAACACCATATATTTT.